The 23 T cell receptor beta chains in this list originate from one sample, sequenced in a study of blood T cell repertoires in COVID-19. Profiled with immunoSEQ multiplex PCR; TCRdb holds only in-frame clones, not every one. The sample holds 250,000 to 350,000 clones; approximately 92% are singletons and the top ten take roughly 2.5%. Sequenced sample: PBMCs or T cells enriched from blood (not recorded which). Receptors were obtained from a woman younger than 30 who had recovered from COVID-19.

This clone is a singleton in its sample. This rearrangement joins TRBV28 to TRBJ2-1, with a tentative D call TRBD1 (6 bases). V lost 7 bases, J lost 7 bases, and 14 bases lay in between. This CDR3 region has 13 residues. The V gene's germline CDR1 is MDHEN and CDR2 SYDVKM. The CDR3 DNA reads TGTGCCAGCACGGTCCAGGGGAGAAATGAGCAGTTCTTC. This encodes CASTVQGRNEQFF.

The CDR3 nucleotides read TGCGCCAGCAGCTCCGGGGGGTCGGGAGAGACCCAGTACTTC. Its translation is CASSSGGSGETQYF. J is TRBJ2-5 and V is TRBV5-1; TRBD2 agrees at 7 bases. Germline trimming cut 3 bases from V and 4 bases from J; bases unmatched to any gene: 6. This CDR3 is 14 amino acids long. Germline V gene sequence: CDR1 SGHRS, CDR2 YFSETQ.

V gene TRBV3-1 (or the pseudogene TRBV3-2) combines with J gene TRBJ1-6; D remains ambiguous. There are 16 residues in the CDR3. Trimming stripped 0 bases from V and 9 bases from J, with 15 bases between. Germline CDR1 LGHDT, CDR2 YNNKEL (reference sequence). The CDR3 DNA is TGTGCCAGCAGCCAAGACGAGACGGGGTGGAGTTCACCCCTCCACTTT. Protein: CASSQDETGWSSPLHF.

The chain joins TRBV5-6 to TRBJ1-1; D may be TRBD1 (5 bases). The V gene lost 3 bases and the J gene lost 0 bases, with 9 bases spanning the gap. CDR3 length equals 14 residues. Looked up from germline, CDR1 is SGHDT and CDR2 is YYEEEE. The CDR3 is CASSSGVMNTEAFF. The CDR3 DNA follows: TGTGCCAGCAGCTCGGGGGTCATGAACACTGAAGCTTTCTTT.

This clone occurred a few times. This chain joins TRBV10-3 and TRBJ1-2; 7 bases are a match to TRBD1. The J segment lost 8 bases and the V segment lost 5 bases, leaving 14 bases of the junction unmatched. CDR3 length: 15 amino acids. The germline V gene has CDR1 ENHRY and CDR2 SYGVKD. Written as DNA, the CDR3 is TGTGCCATCAGTAACTACCTGGACAGGCCTAAGGGCTACACCTTC. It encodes CAISNYLDRPKGYTF.

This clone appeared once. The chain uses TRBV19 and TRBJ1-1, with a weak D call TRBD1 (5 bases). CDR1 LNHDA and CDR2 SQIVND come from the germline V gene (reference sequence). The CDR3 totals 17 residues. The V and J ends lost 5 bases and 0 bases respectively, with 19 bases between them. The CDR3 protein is CASSSYRQLWLNTEAFF. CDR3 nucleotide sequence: TGTGCCAGTAGTTCCTACCGACAGCTTTGGTTGAACACTGAAGCTTTCTTT.

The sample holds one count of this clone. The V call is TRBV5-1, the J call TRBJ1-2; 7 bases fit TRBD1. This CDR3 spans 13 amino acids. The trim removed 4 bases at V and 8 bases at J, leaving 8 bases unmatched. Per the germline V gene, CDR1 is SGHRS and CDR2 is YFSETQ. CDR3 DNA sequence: TGCGCCAGCAGCCCCGGGACAGCGATCGGCTACACCTTC. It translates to CASSPGTAIGYTF.

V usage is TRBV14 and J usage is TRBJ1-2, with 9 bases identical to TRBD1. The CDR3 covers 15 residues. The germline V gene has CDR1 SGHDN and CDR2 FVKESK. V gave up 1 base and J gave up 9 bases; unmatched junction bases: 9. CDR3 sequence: CASSQGGTGIKSYTF. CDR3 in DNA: TGTGCCAGCAGCCAAGGGGGGACAGGGATTAAAAGCTACACCTTC.

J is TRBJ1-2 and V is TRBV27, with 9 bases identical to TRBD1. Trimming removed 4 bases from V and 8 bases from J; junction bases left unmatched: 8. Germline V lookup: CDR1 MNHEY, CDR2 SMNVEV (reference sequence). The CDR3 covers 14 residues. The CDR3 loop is CASSSQTGGGGYTF. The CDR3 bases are TGTGCCAGCAGTTCACAGACAGGGGGAGGAGGCTACACCTTC.

The chain's CDR3 is CASSPEESALFF. The DNA for the CDR3 is TGTGCCAGCAGCCCGGAGGAATCCGCACTGTTTTTT. This chain connects TRBV28 to TRBJ1-4; unclear D gene. Germline V gene lookup returns CDR1 MDHEN and CDR2 SYDVKM. This CDR3 contains 12 residues. The V gene lost 6 bases and the J gene lost 13 bases, with 15 bases spanning the gap.

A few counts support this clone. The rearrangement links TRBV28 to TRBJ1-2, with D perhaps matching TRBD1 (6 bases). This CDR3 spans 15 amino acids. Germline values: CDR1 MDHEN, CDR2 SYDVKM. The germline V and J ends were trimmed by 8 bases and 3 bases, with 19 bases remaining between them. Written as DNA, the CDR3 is TGTGCCAGCTCCCGCACGGCAGGGGTCGACTATGGCTACACCTTC. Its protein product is CASSRTAGVDYGYTF.

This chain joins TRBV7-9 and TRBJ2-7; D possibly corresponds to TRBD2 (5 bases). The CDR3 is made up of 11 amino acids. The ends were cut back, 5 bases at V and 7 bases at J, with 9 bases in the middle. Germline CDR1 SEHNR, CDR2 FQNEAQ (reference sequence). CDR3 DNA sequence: TGTGCCAGCAGCCTTCCGGGAGAGCAGTACTTC. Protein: CASSLPGEQYF.

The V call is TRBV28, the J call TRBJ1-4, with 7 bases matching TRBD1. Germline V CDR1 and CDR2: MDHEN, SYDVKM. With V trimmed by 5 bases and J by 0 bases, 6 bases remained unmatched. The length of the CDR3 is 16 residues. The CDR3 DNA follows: TGTGCCAGCAGTCCACGGGACAGAGCAACTAATGAAAAACTGTTTTTT. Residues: CASSPRDRATNEKLFF.

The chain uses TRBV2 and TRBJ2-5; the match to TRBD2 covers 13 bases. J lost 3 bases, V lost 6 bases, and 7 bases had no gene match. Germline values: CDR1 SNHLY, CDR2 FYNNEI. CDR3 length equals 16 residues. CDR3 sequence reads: CASSSYGTSGEETQYF. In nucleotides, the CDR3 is TGTGCCAGCAGCTCTTACGGGACTAGCGGGGAAGAGACCCAGTACTTC.

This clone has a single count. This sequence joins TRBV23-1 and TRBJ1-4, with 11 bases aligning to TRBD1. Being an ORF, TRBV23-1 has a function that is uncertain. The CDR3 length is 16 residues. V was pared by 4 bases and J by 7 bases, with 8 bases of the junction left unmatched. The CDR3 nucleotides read TGCGCCAGCAGTCCGGACAGGGGGCTCGATTCTGAAAAACTGTTTTTT. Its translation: CASSPDRGLDSEKLFF.

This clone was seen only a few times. The DNA for the CDR3 is TGTGCCAGCAGCCCAGCGGGGTCCCAAGAGACCCAGTACTTC. Translating gives CASSPAGSQETQYF. V is TRBV3-1 (or the pseudogene TRBV3-2) and J is TRBJ2-5, with 7 nucleotides matching TRBD2. From germline, CDR1 is LGHDT and CDR2 YNNKEL (reference sequence). The J segment lost 1 base and the V segment lost 4 bases, leaving 3 bases of the junction unmatched. The CDR3 consists of 14 residues.

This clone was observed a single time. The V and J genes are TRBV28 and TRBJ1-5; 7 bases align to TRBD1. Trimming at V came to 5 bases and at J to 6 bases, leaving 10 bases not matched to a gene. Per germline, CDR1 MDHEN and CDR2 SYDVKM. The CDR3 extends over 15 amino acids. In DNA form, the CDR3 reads TGTGCCAGCAGTGGGGACAGTCCTTTTTTTCAGCCCCAGCATTTT. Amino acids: CASSGDSPFFQPQHF.

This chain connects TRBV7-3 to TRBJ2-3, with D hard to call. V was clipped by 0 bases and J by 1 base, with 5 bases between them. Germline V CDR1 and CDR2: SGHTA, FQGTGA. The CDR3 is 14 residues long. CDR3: CASSLTSGTDTQYF. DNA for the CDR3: TGTGCCAGCAGCTTAACTAGTGGCACAGATACGCAGTATTTT.

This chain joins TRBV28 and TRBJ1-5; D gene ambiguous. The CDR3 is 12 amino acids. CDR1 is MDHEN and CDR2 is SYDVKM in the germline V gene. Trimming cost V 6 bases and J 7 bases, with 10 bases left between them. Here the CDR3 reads CASRDRRQPQHF. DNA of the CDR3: TGTGCCAGCAGAGATCGGAGGCAGCCCCAGCATTTT.

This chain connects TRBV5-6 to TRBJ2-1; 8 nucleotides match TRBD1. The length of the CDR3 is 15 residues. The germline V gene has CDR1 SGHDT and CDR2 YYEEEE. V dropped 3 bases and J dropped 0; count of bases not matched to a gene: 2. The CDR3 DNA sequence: TGTGCCAGCAGCTCCGGGACAGGCTCCTACAATGAGCAGTTCTTC. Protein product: CASSSGTGSYNEQFF. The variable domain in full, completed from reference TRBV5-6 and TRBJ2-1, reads DAGVTQSPTHLIKTRGQQVTLRCSPKSGHDTVSWYQQALGQGPQFIFQYYEEEERQRGNFPDRFSGHQFPNYSSELNVNALLLGDSALYLCASSSGTGSYNEQFFGPGTRLTVL.

The CDR3 here is CASSKVEAGTGKWATNEKLFF. The CDR3 DNA reads TGTGCCAGCAGTAAAGTGGAAGCCGGGACAGGGAAGTGGGCAACTAATGAAAAACTGTTTTTT. The chain couples TRBV21-1 to TRBJ1-4; the table's D gene call, TRBD1, was not cross checked with the DNA. TRBV21-1 is termed a pseudogene. This CDR3 spans 21 amino acids.

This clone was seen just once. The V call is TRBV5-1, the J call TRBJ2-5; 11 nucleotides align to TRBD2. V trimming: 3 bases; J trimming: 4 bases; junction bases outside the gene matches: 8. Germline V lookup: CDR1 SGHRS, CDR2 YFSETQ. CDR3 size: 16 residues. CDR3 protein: CASSSLTSGARETQYF. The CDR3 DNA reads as TGCGCCAGCAGCTCCTTGACTAGCGGGGCCCGAGAGACCCAGTACTTC.

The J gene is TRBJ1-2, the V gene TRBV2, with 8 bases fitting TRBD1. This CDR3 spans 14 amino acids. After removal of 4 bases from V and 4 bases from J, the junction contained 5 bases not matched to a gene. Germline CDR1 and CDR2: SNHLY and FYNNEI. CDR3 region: CASSGQGTPYGYTF. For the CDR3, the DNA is TGTGCCAGCAGTGGACAGGGGACCCCCTATGGCTACACCTTC.